This T cell receptor (beta chain) is drawn from a study of identical twins listed by TCRdb under 2016. In terms of the full investigation: To test whether fetal clonotypes persist, this study deep-sequenced TCR alpha and beta repertoires from monozygotic twins, from unrelated adults of various ages, and from cord blood. To rule out contamination, the twin experiments were replicated at different times with different library preparation protocols.

The method was 5' RACE. Sequenced using an Illumina HiSeq 2000. A universal primer binding site was added through template switching, and the final cDNA carried a unique molecular identifier so that TCR cDNA molecules could be counted accurately. First-strand cDNA for TCR alpha and beta chains was synthesized from specific primers in the conserved constant-segment region. To control for contamination, every cDNA library carried two barcodes: a SMART-Mk sample barcode plus Illumina barcodes. TruSeq adapter sequences along with Illumina sample barcodes were introduced in two successive PCR steps. The TCR alpha and beta cDNA libraries were sequenced on the Illumina HiSeq platform using custom primers. The study's processing was this. MiGEC was used to process raw reads and extract unique molecular identifiers, and MiXCR was used to find CDR3 positions. For each individual, recombination models were inferred using an EM algorithm with the repgenHMM and IGoR tools. The analysis of shared clonotypes was done with the tcR package in R, with sharing normalized by the product of cloneset sizes. Out-of-frame nonproductive sequences were analyzed to study raw recombination free of thymic and clonal selection effects. Clones were called with MiXCR by TCRdb after fastp trimmed the public reads at Q25, and only in-frame beta chains were retained. Records with the same CDR3 protein are collapsed into one entry carrying the most frequent genes and DNA. The V and J calls here are based on TCRdb, not the publication. The sample includes 350,000 to 450,000 distinct CDR3 sequences, with roughly 20% observed a single time. Jointly, the top ten make up around 12% of the sample.

Only healthy Caucasian donors were included. The researchers also sequenced three unrelated adults who were not twins: a male aged 18 to 30, a male aged 50 to 60, and a female aged 50 to 60. Using Miltenyi CD45RO+ enrichment and human naive T-cell isolation kits, memory (CD45RO+) and naive T cells were isolated from PBMC. This clonotype was seen a few times. What antigen it recognizes has not been identified. No base quality values were provided; no much bigger clone lies one nucleotide off. Paper-wide results and their limitations: Out-of-frame TCR alpha sharing in monozygotic twins was systematically underestimated by recombination models, whereas sharing between unrelated individuals was in agreement with the recombination models. Compared with coincidental sharing between unrelated individuals, out-of-frame TCR alpha sequences shared between twins showed an excess of sequences with low generation probability. Invariant T cells such as MAIT and iNKT could partly confound zero-insertion analyses, though diverse VJ usage argued against this for most clonotypes. Because the same donors could not be followed over many years, the conclusions relied on cross-sectional statistical analysis. Fewer insertions were carried by abundant cord blood beta clonotypes; a weaker similar trend was observed in young adult naive repertoires, while no such trend was observed in memory repertoires. In beta out-of-frame sequences, excess twin sharing was weaker, because having fewer shared sequences lowered the signal-to-noise ratio.

Counted from cysteine to phenylalanine, this CDR3 has 18 amino acids. The DNA shown is the 54-base CDR3, in frame from base 1. CDR1 and CDR2 were assigned from the germline V gene (reference sequence) as LNHNV and YYDKDF. Trimming at the junction amounts to 3 bases on V and 0 bases on J, and the germline ends lie 18 bases apart. The source of this sequence is a man aged 45-65 years in good health. Input material: naive T cells sorted from blood. The sample's cell subset or site, from its label and the paper: cells isolated with a human naive T-cell isolation kit. The chain uses TRBV15 and TRBJ2-1; the D element might be TRBD1 or TRBD2, as each aligns at 5 bases. The encoded CDR3 is CATSRGTGDQSSYNEQFF. The bases are TGTGCCACCAGCAGGGGAACCGGGGACCAGAGCTCCTACAATGAGCAGTTCTTC.